These 3 T cell receptor beta chains were sequenced from one sample in a study of shared clonotypes between healthy human individuals. TCRdb's copy holds only in-frame clones and misses some; the assay was immunoSEQ multiplex PCR. The table lists over a million clones, around 76% of them singletons. The sequenced material came from memory CD4+ T cells sorted from blood. Indicated subset: CD45RA-negative fraction. Receptors originate from a man aged 18 to 30 in good health.

This chain connects TRBV2 to TRBJ2-3; maybe TRBD2 (7 bases). This CDR3 is 14 amino acids long. V was shortened by 7 bases and J by 0 bases, with 11 bases between the two germline ends. The germline gives CDR1 SNHLY, CDR2 FYNNEI. The chain's CDR3 is CASKRGGSTDTQYF. CDR3 bases: TGTGCCAGCAAAAGGGGGGGGAGCACAGATACGCAGTATTTT.

V and J are TRBV5-4 and TRBJ2-7; D not certain. Germline values: CDR1 SGHNT, CDR2 YYREEE (reference sequence). Trimming stripped 4 bases from V and 7 bases from J, with 15 bases between. The CDR3 has 13 residues. This CDR3 reads CASSLHGLREQYF. The CDR3 DNA follows: TGTGCCAGCAGCCTCCACGGCCTACGGGAGCAGTACTTC.

This clone is a singleton in its sample. This chain connects TRBV11-2 to TRBJ2-7; no clear D gene. Germline loops: CDR1 SGHAT, CDR2 FQNNGV. Trimming cost V 4 bases and J 2 bases, with 18 bases left between them. The CDR3 is made up of 16 amino acids. The CDR3, as DNA: TGTGCCAGCAGCTCGCCCCGCCAGAACCCCACCTACGAGCAGTACTTC. Protein product: CASSSPRQNPTYEQYF.